One sample yielded the 25 T cell receptor beta chains listed below, sequenced in a study of T cell responses to AZD1222 COVID-19 vaccine. TCRdb keeps only in-frame clones here, not all; method: immunoSEQ multiplex PCR. The sample shows about 100,000 clones, around 83% of them seen only once. The source was peripheral blood, collected on day 0 of AZD1222 vaccination. The origin of the receptors is an adult in good health.

The chain employs TRBV7-2 and TRBJ2-6, with a weak D call TRBD1 (5 bases). V was cut by 5 bases and J by 4 bases, with 21 bases left in between. This CDR3 contains 18 residues. Germline V gene sequence: CDR1 SGHTA, CDR2 FQGNSA. DNA for the CDR3: TGTGCCAGCAGCCTAAAAGGGGCCCCCTCGGCGGGGGCCAACGTCCTGACTTTC. Amino acid sequence: CASSLKGAPSAGANVLTF.

The genes are TRBV2 and TRBJ2-1, with a weak D call TRBD2 (7 bases). The CDR3 runs to 13 residues. V was cut by 8 bases and J by 4 bases, with 12 bases left in between. Per the germline V gene, CDR1 is SNHLY and CDR2 is FYNNEI. DNA for the CDR3: TGTGCCAGCTCAAAGGGGGGGTACAATGAGCAGTTCTTC. It translates to CASSKGGYNEQFF.

This rearrangement joins TRBV7-9 to TRBJ2-7, with a weak D call TRBD1 (7 bases). Deletions cut 5 bases from V and 6 bases from J, with 11 bases between. Germline V lookup: CDR1 SEHNR, CDR2 FQNEAQ (reference sequence). This CDR3 region has 12 residues. Here the CDR3 reads CASSPGGREQYF. DNA for the CDR3: TGTGCCAGCAGCCCAGGGGGGCGCGAGCAGTACTTC.

The chain carries TRBV19 and TRBJ2-3, with 13 bases fitting TRBD2. Trimming removed 5 bases from V and 5 bases from J; junction bases left unmatched: 7. The CDR3 consists of 16 residues. Looked up from germline, CDR1 is LNHDA and CDR2 is SQIVND (reference sequence). The DNA of the CDR3 is TGTGCCAGTAGTGCGGGACTAGCGGGGCTGGTAGATACGCAGTATTTT. Protein product: CASSAGLAGLVDTQYF. Together with reference TRBV19 and TRBJ2-3, the CDR3 gives the full variable domain: DGGITQSPKYLFRKEGQNVTLSCEQNLNHDAMYWYRQDPGQGLRLIYYSQIVNDFQKGDIAEGYSVSREKKESFPLTVTSAQKNPTAFYLCASSAGLAGLVDTQYFGPGTRLTVL.

The gene calls are TRBV15 and TRBJ2-5; D not certain. The length of the CDR3 is 17 residues. Trimming shortened V by 0 bases and J by 2 bases, and 16 bases separated the two germline ends. Germline values: CDR1 LNHNV, CDR2 YYDKDF (reference sequence). The CDR3 nucleotides are TGTGCCACCAGCAGAGATTTAGGGCAGTTTCAGCAAGAGACCCAGTACTTC. It yields the protein CATSRDLGQFQQETQYF. Full variable domain (outside the CDR3, taken from reference TRBV15 and TRBJ2-5): DAMVIQNPRYQVTQFGKPVTLSCSQTLNHNVMYWYQQKSSQAPKLLFHYYDKDFNNEADTPDNFQSRRPNTSFCFLDIRSPGLGDTAMYLCATSRDLGQFQQETQYFGPGTRLLVL.

The chain carries TRBV21-1 and TRBJ2-7. TRBV21-1 is noted as a pseudogene. The CDR3 covers 11 residues. The CDR3 region has the DNA TGTGCCAGCAGCAATCACCACGAGCAGTACTTC. Its protein is CASSNHHEQYF.

CDR3 sequence: CASSLSGGEKLFF. In DNA form, the CDR3 reads TGTGCCAGCAGCTTATCAGGGGGCGAAAAACTGTTTTTT. The gene calls are TRBV7-9 and TRBJ1-4, with 8 bases that match TRBD1. CDR1 SEHNR and CDR2 FQNEAQ come from the germline V gene (reference sequence). V was clipped by 2 bases and J by 8 bases; unmatched bases: 1. CDR3 length equals 13 residues.

About this clone: Other DNA sequences in this specimen translate into the identical CDR3. This chain connects TRBV6-5 to TRBJ1-5; 10 positions match TRBD1. Trimming cost V 3 bases and J 2 bases; bases outside gene matches: 1. Per germline, CDR1 MNHEY and CDR2 SVGAGI. The CDR3 has 15 residues. The CDR3 reads CASSYGQGGNQPQHF. The CDR3 DNA reads as TGTGCCAGCAGTTATGGACAGGGGGGCAATCAGCCCCAGCATTTT.

The chain's CDR3 is CASRGTGWDSPLHF. CDR3 in DNA: TGTGCCAGCAGAGGGACAGGGTGGGATTCACCCCTCCACTTT. The chain is built from TRBV9 and TRBJ1-6, with 9 bases fitting TRBD1. The junction had 5 bases not matched to a gene; V was cut back by 5 bases and J by 8 bases. Per the germline V gene, CDR1 is SGDLS and CDR2 is YYNGEE. The CDR3 extends over 14 amino acids.

A few counts support this clone. The chain recombines TRBV14 with TRBJ2-1; possibly TRBD2 for D (5 bases). The CDR3 totals 15 residues. CDR1 is SGHDN and CDR2 is FVKESK in the germline V gene. V was clipped by 8 bases and J by 0 bases, with 14 bases between them. The CDR3 sequence: CASAEGPSSYNEQFF. CDR3 bases: TGTGCCAGCGCCGAGGGCCCCAGCTCCTACAATGAGCAGTTCTTC.

This chain joins TRBV11-3 and TRBJ2-5; D unresolved. This CDR3 has 15 amino acids. Germline CDR1 reads SGHNT; CDR2 reads YENEEA. V lost 1 base to trimming and J lost 5 bases, with 14 bases between them. The CDR3 reads CASSLGTTMGETQYF. The CDR3 DNA reads TGTGCCAGCAGCTTAGGGACCACCATGGGGGAGACCCAGTACTTC.

The chain carries TRBV5-4 and TRBJ1-2; a weak D match, TRBD1 (6 bases). The CDR3 runs to 13 residues. Germline-derived CDR1 and CDR2 are SGHNT and YYREEE (reference sequence). V was shortened by 4 bases and J by 8 bases, with 15 bases between the two germline ends. This chain's CDR3 is CASSPGGAEGYTF. CDR3 nucleotides: TGTGCCAGCAGCCCGGGGGGGGCTGAGGGCTACACCTTC.

This clone has only one observation. The rearrangement links TRBV10-2 to TRBJ1-5; the match to TRBD1 covers 8 bases. CDR1 and CDR2 from the germline V gene are WSHSY and SAAADI. After removal of 8 bases from V and 9 bases from J, the junction contained 6 bases not matched to a gene. This CDR3 is built from 12 residues. The CDR3 DNA reads TGCGCCAGCGCAGGGGGCCCGTCGCCCCAGCATTTT. Its translation: CASAGGPSPQHF.

The chain has TRBV5-5 and TRBJ2-5, with D tentatively TRBD1 (6 bases). Germline V gene lookup returns CDR1 SGHKS and CDR2 YYEKEE (reference sequence). V was trimmed by 4 bases and J by 2 bases, leaving 12 bases between them. The CDR3 has 14 residues. The CDR3 loop reads CASSAGTHQETQYF. The CDR3 DNA reads TGTGCCAGCAGCGCCGGGACACATCAAGAGACCCAGTACTTC.

V is TRBV19 and J is TRBJ2-7, with unresolved D. This CDR3 spans 14 amino acids. V was pared by 1 base and J by 3 bases, with 10 bases between. The germline V gene encodes CDR1 LNHDA and CDR2 SQIVND (reference sequence). CDR3 loop: CASSIGPFIYEQYF. The CDR3 nucleotides read TGTGCCAGTAGTATAGGCCCGTTTATCTACGAGCAGTACTTC.

The V call is TRBV29-1, the J call TRBJ2-5, with 7 bases lining up with TRBD2. The trim removed 5 bases at V and 5 bases at J, leaving 2 bases unmatched. Germline CDR1 is SQVTM and CDR2 is ANQGSEA. The CDR3 has 11 amino acids. DNA for the CDR3: TGCAGCGTTACCGGGGGGGAGACCCAGTACTTC. Its protein is CSVTGGETQYF.

This clone has just one count. This chain joins TRBV7-9 and TRBJ1-2; TRBD1 might be the D (5 bases). Trimming removed 0 bases at V and 4 bases at J, with 12 bases between. The CDR3 has 15 amino acids. Per the germline V gene, CDR1 is SEHNR and CDR2 is FQNEAQ (reference sequence). In nucleotides, the CDR3 is TGTGCCAGCAGCTTAGCGCAAGGCAGGGTCTATGGCTACACCTTC. It is translated as CASSLAQGRVYGYTF.

The chain links TRBV6-5 to TRBJ2-4; D is unclear. V gave up 6 bases and J gave up 15 bases, with 15 bases separating them. There are 11 residues in the CDR3. Germline V lookup: CDR1 MNHEY, CDR2 SVGAGI. CDR3 DNA sequence: TGTGCCAGCAGCCTCGATAGGTCGGGGTACTTC. The encoded protein is CASSLDRSGYF.

This clone was seen only a few times. The gene calls are TRBV10-1 and TRBJ2-3; 7 bases align to TRBD1. The CDR3 has 12 amino acids. The V segment lost 11 bases and the J segment 4 bases; nucleotides outside the gene matches: 6. Germline V CDR1 and CDR2: WNHNN, SYGVQD (reference sequence). The CDR3 sequence: CAAGGSSDTQYF. In nucleotides, the CDR3 is TGCGCCGCAGGGGGTAGTTCAGATACGCAGTATTTT.

This chain uses TRBV11-2 with TRBJ1-4; D possibly corresponds to TRBD1 (5 bases). The germline gives CDR1 SGHAT, CDR2 FQNNGV. Trimming removed 6 bases at V and 3 bases at J, with 11 bases between. The CDR3 runs 14 residues. The CDR3 here is CASRSGTANEKLFF. The CDR3 nucleotides are TGTGCCAGCAGGTCAGGGACGGCTAATGAAAAACTGTTTTTT.

J is TRBJ1-3 and V is TRBV5-6, with unresolved D. Trimming took off 2 bases at V and 8 bases at J, with 17 bases between the two ends. Germline values: CDR1 SGHDT, CDR2 YYEEEE. CDR3 length equals 15 residues. Here the CDR3 DNA reads TGTGCCAGCAGCTTCTCTATGGCACCTGGGGACACCATATATTTT. It encodes CASSFSMAPGDTIYF.

This clone appeared a single time. The chain joins TRBV5-1 to TRBJ2-7; TRBD1 or TRBD2 may be the D gene (6 bases each). This CDR3 region has 15 residues. V was pared by 0 bases and J by 0 bases, with 10 bases between. Germline CDR1 SGHRS, CDR2 YFSETQ. The CDR3 protein is CASSLGGGISYEQYF. Written as DNA, the CDR3 is TGCGCCAGCAGCTTGGGAGGGGGGATCTCCTACGAGCAGTACTTC.

The chain combines TRBV29-1 with TRBJ2-7, with D uncertain. Trimming cost V 2 bases and J 0 bases, with 8 bases left between them. Germline lookup yields CDR1 SQVTM and CDR2 ANQGSEA. CDR3 size: 13 residues. The DNA for the CDR3 is TGCAGCGTTGAAAACGACCGCTCCTACGAGCAGTACTTC. It is translated as CSVENDRSYEQYF.

This chain joins TRBV3-1 (or the pseudogene TRBV3-2) and TRBJ1-6; D uncertain. Germline CDR1 reads LGHDT; CDR2 reads YNNKEL (reference sequence). This CDR3 has 13 amino acids. V was shortened by 2 bases and J by 9 bases, with 8 bases between the two germline ends. This chain's CDR3 is CASSQLAASPLHF. The CDR3, as DNA: TGTGCCAGCAGCCAATTGGCGGCTTCACCCCTCCACTTT.

J is TRBJ2-6 and V is TRBV27; D is perhaps TRBD2 (6 bases). This CDR3 spans 15 amino acids. V was shortened by 3 bases and J by 2 bases, with 8 bases between the two germline ends. Germline loops: CDR1 MNHEY, CDR2 SMNVEV (reference sequence). CDR3 protein: CASSFWEAGANVLTF. The CDR3 coding sequence is TGTGCCAGCAGTTTCTGGGAGGCTGGGGCCAACGTCCTGACTTTC.